This record looks at one TCR beta chain sequence and its context. Antigen unknown. Some clones are missing from TCRdb's copy, which holds only in-frame ones; the method was immunoSEQ multiplex PCR. The repertoire consists of approximately 59,000 clones, with roughly 90% occurring once and the leading ten covering 10%. The sample originates from a study of PD-1 blockade in classical Hodgkin lymphoma. Germline CDR1 is SSHAT and CDR2 is FNYEAQ (reference sequence). The CDR3 is made up of 16 amino acids. V dropped 5 bases and J dropped 6 bases, with 23 bases sitting between them. General study findings and limits: With CD4+ cells, TCR diversity rose significantly by C4D1, but not with CD8+ cells. Patients with a complete response exhibited baseline diversity comparable to newly diagnosed patients. Reports indicated that newly diagnosed patients had lower baseline TCR diversity than healthy donors did.

Each patient's relapse followed autologous stem cell transplantation, and brentuximab vedotin exposure varied. This chain joins TRBV7-7 and TRBJ2-7; perhaps D is TRBD1 or TRBD2 (6 bases each). This receptor was obtained from a human donor with classical Hodgkin lymphoma. Here the sequenced sample was peripheral blood mononuclear cells (PBMCs), taken before the second cycle of nivolumab. In DNA, the CDR3 is TGTGCCAGCAGCCCACTCCCCGGGGGCCCACCGGGCGAGCAGTACTTC. Protein sequence: CASSPLPGGPPGEQYF. Filled out from reference TRBV7-7 and TRBJ2-7, the complete variable domain reads GAGVSQSPRYKVTKRGQDVTLRCDPISSHATLYWYQQALGQGPEFLTYFNYEAQPDKSGLPSDRFSAERPEGSISTLTIQRTEQRDSAMYRCASSPLPGGPPGEQYFGPGTRLTVT.